This T cell receptor beta chain was identified during a study of CD8 T cells in ankylosing spondylitis. Study observations and caveats: A number of the motif variants had already been described in reactive arthritis synovial fluid and blood. Clones linked to disease, bearing a CD8+ phenotype, were relatively rare in peripheral blood. Significant enrichment of disease-linked clones was reportedly seen in matched ankylosing spondylitis synovial fluid.

At least ten counts were recorded for this clonotype. Its antigen is unknown. J lost 6 bases, V lost 7 bases, and 9 bases had no gene match. The CDR3 loop spans 14 amino acids. In germline, CDR1 is SGHRS, CDR2 YFSETQ. Using quantitative 5'-RACE with molecular barcodes, the authors made TCR beta libraries. TCRdb re-called the 5' RACE reads through MiXCR, storing one row per CDR3 protein. The data hold 150,000 or so distinct CDR3 sequences, with 11% observed a single time. Sequencing was carried out using blood, either unsorted or a sorted T cell fraction (not recorded which). This rearrangement joins TRBV5-1 to TRBJ2-7, with TRBD2 matching 11 bases. The receptor's source is a male donor with ankylosing spondylitis or in good health (not recorded which). The CDR3 nucleotides are TGCGCCAGCGGATCCGGGACTAGCGGAACCGAGCAGTACTTC. Translated: CASGSGTSGTEQYF.